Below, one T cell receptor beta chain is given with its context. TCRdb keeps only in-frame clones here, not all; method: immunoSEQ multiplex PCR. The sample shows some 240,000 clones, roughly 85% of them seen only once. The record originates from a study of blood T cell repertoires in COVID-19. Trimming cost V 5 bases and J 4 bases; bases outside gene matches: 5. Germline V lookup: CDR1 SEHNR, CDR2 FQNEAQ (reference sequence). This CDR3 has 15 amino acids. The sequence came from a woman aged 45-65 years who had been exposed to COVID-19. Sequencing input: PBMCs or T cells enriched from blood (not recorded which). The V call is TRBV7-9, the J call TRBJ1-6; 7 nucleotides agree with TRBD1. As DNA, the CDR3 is TGTGCCAGCAGCGGAACGGACAGGTATAATTCACCCCTCCACTTT. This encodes CASSGTDRYNSPLHF.